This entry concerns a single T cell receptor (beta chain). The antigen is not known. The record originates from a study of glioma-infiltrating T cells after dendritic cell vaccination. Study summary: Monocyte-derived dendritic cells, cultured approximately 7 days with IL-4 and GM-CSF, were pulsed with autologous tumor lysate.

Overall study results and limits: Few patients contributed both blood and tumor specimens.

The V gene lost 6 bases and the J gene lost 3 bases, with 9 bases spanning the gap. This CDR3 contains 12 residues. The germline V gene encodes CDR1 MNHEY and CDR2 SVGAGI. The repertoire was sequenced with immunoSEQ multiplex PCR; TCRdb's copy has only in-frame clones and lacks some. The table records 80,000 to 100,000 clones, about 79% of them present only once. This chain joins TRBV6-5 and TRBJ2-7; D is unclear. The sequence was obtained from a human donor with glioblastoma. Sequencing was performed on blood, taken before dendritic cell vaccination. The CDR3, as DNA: TGTGCCAGCAGCCTCGGTTACTACGAGCAGTACTTC. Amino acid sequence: CASSLGYYEQYF.